This T cell receptor (beta chain) comes out of a study of blood T cell repertoires in COVID-19. On the study more broadly: Both acute and convalescent COVID-19 samples were obtained from the United States, Italy and Spain. Nucleic acid was either cDNA or gDNA, and it came from T cells, B-cell-depleted T cells, or PBMCs.

In the original processing: Estimation of nucleated cell counts relied on the amplification of reference gene primers. Here immunoSEQ multiplex PCR was the method, and the copy in TCRdb shows in-frame clones only, minus some. V and J calls and clone size follow that table, whereas D and trimming were derived from the DNA. Of around 160,000 clones in the sample, around 86% are singletons; the top ten hold 0.99%. Trimming left V 6 bases short and J 4 bases short, with 6 bases between. CDR3 length equals 11 residues. Germline V gene data show CDR1 as SQVTM and CDR2 as ANQGSEA. The sequenced sample was peripheral blood. The TCR was taken from a man younger than 35 with acute or convalescent COVID-19. The chain carries TRBV29-1 and TRBJ2-2; no definite D call. The CDR3 coding sequence is TGCAGCGTCTTAGTCACCGGGGAGCTGTTTTTT. It translates to CSVLVTGELFF.